This is a list of T cell receptor beta chains from one sample in a study of naive and memory T cell subsets. TCRdb re-called the UMI-ligation and nested PCR reads through MiXCR, storing one row per CDR3 protein. The table shows about 120,000 distinct CDR3 sequences, with over 30% occurring only once. Input material: central memory CD4+ T cells from blood. These receptors all stem from a human donor in good health. Both conserved end residues are part of each CDR3.

>TRBJ2-1|TRBV6-1
CASSLEPSSYNEQFF
>TRBJ1-4|TRBV3-1
CASSQGPVGGREKLFF
>TRBJ2-1|TRBV6-6
CASSYPQTRAEQFF
>TRBJ2-7|TRBV5-1
CASSPMGRASTYEQYF
>TRBJ2-7|TRBV27
CASSRDRTYEQYF
>TRBJ2-7|TRBV4-3
CASSQSEMDKQYF
>TRBJ1-2|TRBV6-6
CASSLGPGTGDHYGYTF
>TRBJ2-5|TRBV29-1
CSVVAQAETQYF
>TRBJ2-7|TRBV7-9
CASSPLGGTGTEQYF
>TRBJ1-4|TRBV5-5
CASSLIGTTNEKLFF
>TRBJ2-2|TRBV4-3
CASSQDFFSGRSGELFF